The text below deals with one TCR beta chain. This sample was included in a study of blood T cell repertoires in COVID-19. Study summary: The analysed material was cDNA or gDNA that came from T cells, B-cell-depleted T cells, or PBMCs.

This table comes from immunoSEQ multiplex PCR, and its TCRdb copy is limited to in-frame clones, with some not included. The data show some 180,000 clones, roughly 76% seen once. CDR3 size: 14 residues. Germline CDR1 is SQVTM and CDR2 is ANQGSEA. V trimming: 6 bases; J trimming: 1 base; junction bases outside the gene matches: 6. The chain combines TRBV29-1 with TRBJ2-5, with 9 bases matching TRBD2. The source of this sequence is a middle-aged woman with COVID-19, enrolled during active disease. Sequenced input: peripheral blood. CDR3 in DNA: TGCAGCGTCTCACTAGCGGGCCGCCAAGAGACCCAGTACTTC. Protein sequence: CSVSLAGRQETQYF.